These 32 T cell receptor beta chains were sequenced from one sample in a study of cytomegalovirus exposure and HLA in healthy donors. Researchers ran the PCR with 60 Vbeta and 13 Jbeta primers. Assay used: immunoSEQ multiplex PCR; TCRdb lists only in-frame clones, some missing. The sample has 80,000 to 95,000 clones. Sequenced input: PBMCs. These receptors all stem from a man between 50 and 59 years old in good health and CMV-seropositive.

The chain joins TRBV2 to TRBJ1-5; tentative D call: TRBD1 (5 bases). The CDR3 totals 15 residues. CDR1 is SNHLY, CDR2 FYNNEI, per germline. Trimming pared 8 bases from V and 0 bases from J, leaving 14 bases between. The CDR3 coding sequence is TGTGCCAGCGGCCTTGGGGGGACTAGCAATCAGCCCCAGCATTTT. Protein product: CASGLGGTSNQPQHF.

CDR3 nucleotide sequence: TGTGCCAGCAGTTGGGCCAACACTGAAGCTTTCTTT. It encodes CASSWANTEAFF. The chain combines TRBV28 with TRBJ1-1; D remains unclear. Trimming removed 4 bases from V and 2 bases from J, with 5 bases in between. The CDR3 is 12 amino acids. Germline V gene lookup returns CDR1 MDHEN and CDR2 SYDVKM.

This chain uses TRBV11-1 with TRBJ2-7; D is ambiguous. CDR1 is SGHAT and CDR2 is FQDESV in the germline V gene (reference sequence). The length of the CDR3 is 16 residues. V gave up 5 bases and J gave up 3 bases, with 20 bases separating them. This chain's CDR3 is CASSDNFMGVSYEQYF. The DNA of the CDR3 is TGTGCCAGCAGCGATAACTTTATGGGCGTGAGCTACGAGCAGTACTTC.

The chain employs TRBV6-4 and TRBJ1-1; possible D gene TRBD1, 5 bases. Germline loops: CDR1 MRHNA, CDR2 SNTAGT. CDR3 size: 15 residues. V was pared by 3 bases and J by 2 bases, with 13 bases between. In nucleotides, the CDR3 is TGTGCCAGCAGTGAAATACCCGGGGGAAACACTGAAGCTTTCTTT. Its translation: CASSEIPGGNTEAFF.

V gene TRBV5-6 combines with J gene TRBJ2-3; TRBD1 aligns across 10 bases. Germline V gene lookup returns CDR1 SGHDT and CDR2 YYEEEE. Trimming removed 4 bases from V and 2 bases from J; junction bases left unmatched: 4. The CDR3 is 15 amino acids. The CDR3 DNA is TGTGCCAGCAGCGCGGACAGGGGGTCCACAGATACGCAGTATTTT. Its protein is CASSADRGSTDTQYF.

The chain combines TRBV18 with TRBJ2-1; 8 bases match TRBD2. Germline lookup yields CDR1 KGHSH and CDR2 LQKENI. V gave up 3 bases and J gave up 0 bases; unmatched junction bases: 4. There are 16 residues in the CDR3. CDR3: CASSPSSGSSYNEQFF. CDR3 DNA: TGTGCCAGCTCACCGTCCAGCGGGAGCTCCTACAATGAGCAGTTCTTC.

This rearrangement joins TRBV14 to TRBJ2-7; unclear D gene. The germline V and J ends were trimmed by 4 bases and 0 bases, with 19 bases remaining between them. The CDR3 is made up of 17 amino acids. Germline V CDR1 and CDR2: SGHDN, FVKESK. The CDR3 nucleotides read TGTGCCAGCAGCCCTCGACTGCTGAGGTGGCGCTCCTACGAGCAGTACTTC. It specifies CASSPRLLRWRSYEQYF.

The V and J genes are TRBV7-3 and TRBJ2-5, with a tentative D call TRBD2 (7 bases). The germline gives CDR1 SGHTA, CDR2 FQGTGA. Deletions cut 5 bases from V and 5 bases from J, with 18 bases between. This CDR3 is 15 amino acids long. The CDR3 spells CASSPGAGVVETQYF. CDR3 DNA sequence: TGTGCCAGCAGCCCAGGGGCGGGAGTCGTGGAGACCCAGTACTTC.

V and J are TRBV4-1 and TRBJ2-3; 7 bases line up with TRBD2. V trimming: 5 bases; J trimming: 4 bases; junction bases outside the gene matches: 12. The length of the CDR3 is 16 residues. Germline CDR1 reads MGHRA; CDR2 reads YSYEKL. Written as DNA, the CDR3 is TGCGCCAGCAGCTCACGGACGCGGGAGATCGCAGATACGCAGTATTTT. This sequence encodes CASSSRTREIADTQYF.

The chain has TRBV15 and TRBJ1-5; D is ambiguous. Germline V gene lookup returns CDR1 LNHNV and CDR2 YYDKDF (reference sequence). The CDR3 extends over 15 amino acids. The V end lost 3 bases, the J end lost 4 bases, and 13 bases lay between the germline ends. CDR3 bases: TGTGCCACCAGCAGGCTCATAGGGAGGAATCAGCCCCAGCATTTT. It is translated as CATSRLIGRNQPQHF.

The chain is built from TRBV9 and TRBJ2-5, with D tentatively TRBD2 (7 bases). The J call may be wrong; the DNA end is better matched by TRBJ2-7. The CDR3 runs 15 residues. CDR1 and CDR2 from the germline V gene are SGDLS and YYNGEE. CDR3 in amino acids: CASSVEGGREHEQYF. The CDR3 nucleotides are TGTGCCAGCAGCGTAGAGGGGGGGAGAGAGCACGAGCAGTACTTC.

The chain is built from TRBV5-1 and TRBJ1-2, with no clear D. V lost 0 bases and J lost 7, with 10 bases in between. The CDR3 is 13 residues long. Germline V gene data show CDR1 as SGHRS and CDR2 as YFSETQ. This CDR3 reads CASSLAGLGGYTF. As DNA, the CDR3 is TGCGCCAGCAGCTTGGCGGGTTTAGGTGGCTACACCTTC.

V usage is TRBV27 and J usage is TRBJ1-4, with D possibly matching TRBD1 (6 bases). V was pared by 8 bases and J by 8 bases, with 18 bases between. Germline lookup yields CDR1 MNHEY and CDR2 SMNVEV (reference sequence). CDR3 length: 14 amino acids. The CDR3 nucleotides read TGTGCCAGCCGCGGGGGCCAACATGGAGAAAAACTGTTTTTT. Translation gives CASRGGQHGEKLFF. The variable domain in full, with the rest retrieved from reference TRBV27 and TRBJ1-4, is EAQVTQNPRYLITVTGKKLTVTCSQNMNHEYMSWYRQDPGLGLRQIYYSMNVEVTDKGDVPEGYKVSRKEKRNFPLILESPSPNQTSLYFCASRGGQHGEKLFFGSGTQLSVL.

The rearrangement links TRBV5-6 to TRBJ1-5; possible D gene TRBD1, 5 bases. From germline, CDR1 is SGHDT and CDR2 YYEEEE. Trimming removed 4 bases at V and 0 bases at J, with 11 bases between. The CDR3 spans 15 residues. This chain's CDR3 is CASSGGVYSNQPQHF. The CDR3 nucleotides read TGTGCCAGCAGCGGGGGGGTTTATAGCAATCAGCCCCAGCATTTT.

The rearrangement links TRBV5-6 to TRBJ2-5, with 15 bases aligning to TRBD2. After removal of 3 bases from V and 5 bases from J, the junction contained 5 bases not matched to a gene. CDR3 size: 16 residues. The V gene's germline CDR1 is SGHDT and CDR2 YYEEEE. The CDR3 nucleotides read TGTGCCAGCAGCTGGGGACTAGCGGGAGGAACGGAGACCCAGTACTTC. Translating gives CASSWGLAGGTETQYF.

The chain recombines TRBV18 with TRBJ2-5; 7 bases align to TRBD1. The V segment lost 3 bases and the J segment 1 base; nucleotides outside the gene matches: 2. This CDR3 spans 14 amino acids. The germline V gene encodes CDR1 KGHSH and CDR2 LQKENI. CDR3 sequence (DNA): TGTGCCAGCTCACCGGGACAGCCCCAAGAGACCCAGTACTTC. This encodes CASSPGQPQETQYF.

The J gene is TRBJ2-7, the V gene TRBV30; perhaps TRBD2 as D (5 bases). Germline lookup yields CDR1 GTSNPN and CDR2 SVGIG (reference sequence). Trimming removed 8 bases at V and 2 bases at J, with 13 bases between. This CDR3 contains 12 residues. Here the CDR3 DNA reads TGTGCCCCCGGGGATTTCCCCTACGAGCAGTACTTC. This sequence encodes CAPGDFPYEQYF.

The chain employs TRBV5-6 and TRBJ1-5, with unresolved D. The V and J ends lost 5 bases and 6 bases respectively, with 12 bases between them. Germline CDR1 is SGHDT and CDR2 is YYEEEE. This CDR3 is built from 13 residues. CDR3 DNA sequence: TGTGCCAGCAGTCCCCCGAGCGGTCAGCCCCAGCATTTT. As protein: CASSPPSGQPQHF.

The rearrangement joins TRBV30 to TRBJ2-1; the D gene is possibly TRBD2 (6 bases). The germline CDR1 and CDR2 sequences are GTSNPN and SVGIG (reference sequence). The CDR3 runs to 14 residues. Trimming removed 2 bases at V and 7 bases at J, with 15 bases between. The CDR3 bases are TGTGCCTGGAGTTACGGGGCGGGGAGGAATGAGCAGTTCTTC. This codes for CAWSYGAGRNEQFF.

This chain joins TRBV6-1 and TRBJ2-2, with D possibly matching TRBD1 (6 bases). V shed 1 base and J shed 6 bases, with 15 bases lying between them. The CDR3 spans 16 residues. Germline CDR1 is MNHNS and CDR2 is SASEGT. CDR3 DNA: TGTGCCAGCAGTGAAGGGCAGGGGAAGGAGTCCGGGGAGCTGTTTTTT. Its translation: CASSEGQGKESGELFF.

This chain uses TRBV19 with TRBJ1-2, with D maybe TRBD1 (5 bases). The CDR3 is 13 amino acids. CDR1 is LNHDA and CDR2 is SQIVND in the germline V gene (reference sequence). V was clipped by 7 bases and J by 4 bases, with 13 bases between them. The DNA of the CDR3 is TGTGCCAGTAACGGGGGGATCGGCTATGGCTACACCTTC. Translated, it gives CASNGGIGYGYTF.

J is TRBJ2-1 and V is TRBV9, with TRBD2 identical over 9 bases. The CDR3 covers 15 residues. V trimming: 4 bases; J trimming: 4 bases; junction bases outside the gene matches: 6. CDR1 is SGDLS and CDR2 is YYNGEE in the germline V gene. For the CDR3, the DNA is TGTGCCAGCAGCCCGACTAGCGGTCCATACAATGAGCAGTTCTTC. Its translation is CASSPTSGPYNEQFF.

This chain uses TRBV7-8 with TRBJ1-2, with D perhaps matching TRBD1 (5 bases). V lost 5 bases, J lost 2 bases, and 15 bases lay in between. From germline, CDR1 is SGHVS and CDR2 FQNEAQ. The CDR3 consists of 15 residues. The DNA of the CDR3 is TGTGCCAGCAGCGTCGGCGACAGCCGAAACTATGGCTACACCTTC. Its translation is CASSVGDSRNYGYTF.

The rearrangement joins TRBV15 to TRBJ2-2; TRBD2 matches 12 bases. V trimming: 1 base; J trimming: 6 bases; junction bases outside the gene matches: 6. Looked up from germline, CDR1 is LNHNV and CDR2 is YYDKDF (reference sequence). The CDR3 totals 17 residues. Here the CDR3 DNA reads TGTGCCACCAGCAGAGGGACTAGCGGGACCTTCGCCGGGGAGCTGTTTTTT. It yields the protein CATSRGTSGTFAGELFF.

This chain joins TRBV30 and TRBJ2-1; possibly TRBD1 for D (6 bases). Looked up from germline, CDR1 is GTSNPN and CDR2 is SVGIG (reference sequence). CDR3 length: 15 residues. With 4 bases removed from V and 0 bases from J, the gap between germline ends came to 13 bases. CDR3 region: CAWTPQGSSYNEQFF. The DNA of the CDR3 is TGTGCCTGGACCCCACAGGGTAGCTCCTACAATGAGCAGTTCTTC.

The V and J genes are TRBV7-8 and TRBJ1-1; D uncertain. V was pared by 1 base and J by 1 base, with 7 bases between. The CDR3 is 14 residues long. CDR1 and CDR2 (germline): SGHVS, FQNEAQ. The CDR3 here is CASSLGRGNTEAFF. CDR3 coding DNA: TGTGCCAGCAGCTTAGGGCGAGGGAACACTGAAGCTTTCTTT.

The rearrangement links TRBV6-6 to TRBJ1-3; D unclear. V shed 0 bases and J shed 3 bases, with 12 bases lying between them. CDR3 length: 16 residues. Germline lookup yields CDR1 MNHNY and CDR2 SVGAGI (reference sequence). DNA for the CDR3: TGTGCCAGCAGTTACTCGAGAGCGGCCAGTGGAAACACCATATATTTT. Residues: CASSYSRAASGNTIYF.

The chain is built from TRBV28 and TRBJ2-1; 9 bases fit TRBD1. The CDR3 loop spans 17 amino acids. The ends lost 8 bases at V and 5 bases at J; junction bases unmatched: 16. Looked up from germline, CDR1 is MDHEN and CDR2 is SYDVKM. Here the CDR3 reads CASQRDRASRFNNEQFF. CDR3 nucleotide sequence: TGTGCCAGCCAACGGGACAGGGCTAGCAGATTTAACAATGAGCAGTTCTTC.

This chain uses TRBV4-2 with TRBJ1-3; D is possibly TRBD1 (6 bases). The CDR3 contains 14 residues. V was clipped by 5 bases and J by 2 bases, with 10 bases between them. Germline V gene data show CDR1 as LGHNA and CDR2 as YNFKEQ. CDR3 region: CASSENRAGNTIYF. The CDR3 coding sequence is TGTGCCAGCAGCGAAAACAGGGCTGGAAACACCATATATTTT.

In nucleotides, the CDR3 is TGTGCCAGTAGTCATCCCCCGGGACAGGGGGCGGAGGAGACCCAGTACTTC. Amino acid sequence: CASSHPPGQGAEETQYF. This sequence joins TRBV19 and TRBJ2-5, with 12 bases aligning to TRBD1. The germline V gene has CDR1 LNHDA and CDR2 SQIVND (reference sequence). The CDR3 has 17 amino acids. Unmatched junction bases numbered 12, after V lost 5 bases and J lost 5 bases. The full variable domain, completed using reference TRBV19 and TRBJ2-5, is DGGITQSPKYLFRKEGQNVTLSCEQNLNHDAMYWYRQDPGQGLRLIYYSQIVNDFQKGDIAEGYSVSREKKESFPLTVTSAQKNPTAFYLCASSHPPGQGAEETQYFGPGTRLLVL.

V and J are TRBV9 and TRBJ2-1; 8 positions match TRBD2. CDR1 and CDR2 (germline): SGDLS, YYNGEE. V lost 0 bases, J lost 7 bases, and 9 bases stayed unmatched. The CDR3 has 16 residues. CDR3 region: CASSVEGSPGGNEQFF. The CDR3 DNA is TGTGCCAGCAGCGTAGAAGGCTCCCCGGGGGGGAATGAGCAGTTCTTC.

J is TRBJ2-2 and V is TRBV4-3; 9 nucleotides agree with TRBD2. Germline values: CDR1 LGHNA, CDR2 YSLEER. V shed 3 bases, J shed 9 bases, and the junction held 14 bases outside the gene matches. CDR3 size: 17 residues. The CDR3 spells CASSHDLLTSGPRELFF. CDR3 sequence (DNA): TGCGCCAGCAGCCACGACTTACTGACTAGCGGTCCAAGGGAGCTGTTTTTT.